This T cell receptor (beta chain) was recorded in a study of CD8+ T cells in alopecia areata (dated by TCRdb to between 2017 and 2018). Regarding the research as a whole: The treated patients, all with moderate-to-severe alopecia areata, were enrolled in an open-label pilot trial of oral tofacitinib given at 5 to 10 mg twice daily. Amplification of TCRbeta CDR3 regions was done by immunoSEQ multiplex PCR using 35 Vbeta forward primers and 13 Jbeta reverse primers. On the human side, TCRbeta sequencing was run on scalp tissue and on sorted CD4+ and CD8+ peripheral blood T cells from healthy controls and from alopecia areata patients with either patchy or totalis/universalis disease. In both human patients and the C3H/HeJ mouse model, the study applied high-throughput TCRbeta sequencing to look at T cell clonal expansion in alopecia areata. RNA came from the PAXgene miRNA kit for fixed scalp, the miRNeasy kit for PBMCs, and the RNeasy kit for mouse skin. Clonality in the scalp was compared among normal scalp (n=4), patchy alopecia areata scalp (n=8), and alopecia totalis/universalis scalp (n=8). Patients stayed on tofacitinib for 6 to 18 months and then had 6 months of follow-up off drug so that delayed response and recurrence could be assessed. Tofacitinib-treated patients had biopsies at baseline and at 4 and 24 weeks of treatment, with a later scalp biopsy in several patients. For the treated patients, the SALT score, which quantifies what percentage of scalp surface area is affected, served as the measure of disease severity.

What the treatment or condition label conveys for this sample: oral pan-JAK inhibitor, 5-10 mg twice daily. Lesional scalp punch biopsies and peripheral blood were obtained from alopecia areata patients. PBMCs were isolated by density centrifugation and stained for CD3, CD4 and CD8, and CD4+ and CD8+ T cells were sorted on a FACSAria. Details on this clone: Its target antigen remains unknown. It has no much larger one-base neighbor in the sample; base qualities were not kept.

Here is what the overall study found, with its caveats: During tofacitinib treatment, many expanded lesional clones stuck around in both scalp and blood, and this persistence may partly explain why relapse happens after treatment is stopped. Compared with normal scalp, lesional scalp, particularly in alopecia totalis/universalis, had higher clonality and more expanded CD8+ clones, which suggests antigenic drive. Unlike mouse skin, which is dominated by gammadelta T cells, normal human skin has resident alphabeta T cells that are also sequenced, and this complicates analysis of the scalp TCR repertoire. Tofacitinib significantly lowered scalp clonality and the number of expanded CD8+ clones among the top 100 scalp clones. Because the treated cohort was small and included a single nonresponder, larger studies are needed to assess links between baseline CD8+ expansion and response. Shared TCR sequences between patients were less evident than in mice, which may be partly attributable to HLA diversity in the patient population.

Library creation used the immunoSEQ multiplex PCR assay. RNA was extracted from all samples and reverse transcribed into cDNA as template for TCR sequencing. SuperScript III was used for first-strand cDNA synthesis, primed with a 2:1 mix of oligo-dT and random hexamers. A synthetic immune receptor repertoire was used to assess amplification bias, and residual bias was removed computationally. As for the original processing: Raw reads were preprocessed to remove errors, and CDR3 was defined according to IMGT conventions as the region from the conserved cysteine to phenylalanine. To get clonality, Shannon entropy was normalized by log2 of the number of productive unique TCRs and the result was subtracted from 1. Whether scalp clones were CD4 or CD8 was inferred by matching scalp TCRbeta sequences against CD4 and CD8 repertoires sorted from blood. The source is immuneACCESS, and TCRdb retained only in-frame sequences with V and J called. Part of the clones is not carried over; for the studies checked, unresolved V genes explain less than half of this, and the remainder is unexplained. The V and J calls and the clone size are those of that table, but D and trimming were determined from the DNA. The sample table contains roughly 190,000 clones; only one count was recorded for around three fifths of them. Jointly, the top ten make up approximately 1.3% of the sample.

The source material was CD4+ T cells sorted from blood, sampled at roughly week 49, from a patient treated with tofacitinib. The TCR originated in a human donor with alopecia areata.

The nucleotides read TGTGCCAGCAGCCAAGAGGCCAATAATTCACCCCTCCACTTT. It translates to CASSQEANNSPLHF. In this chain, TRBV14 is recombined with TRBJ1-6; the D gene is unclear. The germline V gene encodes CDR1 SGHDN and CDR2 FVKESK. Including cysteine and phenylalanine, the CDR3 has 14 amino acids. Just the 42-base CDR3 DNA is kept, in frame starting at base 1. The germline ends are 5 bases apart after V is trimmed by 0 bases and J by 5 bases.